This TCR beta chain was sequenced during a study of control samples from healthy donors and cancer patients. TCRdb keeps only in-frame clones here, not all; method: immunoSEQ multiplex PCR. The sample holds around 110,000 clones, over 90% seen once. The CDR3 totals 12 residues. In germline, CDR1 is LNHNV, CDR2 YYDKDF (reference sequence). Trimming took off 0 bases at V and 10 bases at J, with 9 bases between the two ends. The specimen was blood. The chain uses TRBV15 and TRBJ1-2, with D unclear. The sequence was collected from a young man in good health. In DNA, the CDR3 is TGTGCCACCAGCAGAGATGAAAGGGACTACACCTTC. Protein product: CATSRDERDYTF.